The clone carrying this T cell receptor (beta chain) has just a few counts. As yet, its antigen is unknown. The data originate from a study of human T cells and chemical hapten exposure. Study-wide points: The study found that PT1 expanded TCR counts correlated positively with patch test score.

Time point indicated: patch test 1, 2 weeks after DPC sensitization. Treatment here: therapeutic diphenylcyclopropenone sensitization with weekly scalp DPC. Blood was drawn before each patch test was applied. Every donor had alopecia and was 18 to 70 years old; all were suitable for DPC. MiXCR, applied by TCRdb to the RACE reads, yields one record per CDR3 protein. This table has some 190,000 distinct CDR3 sequences, about 22% appearing once. The specimen comprised whole blood, sampled in connection with sensitization to the hapten diphenylcyclopropenone (DPC). The receptor was isolated from a woman between 50 and 59 years old with alopecia areata. Some clones in this sample may be carry-over from other donors' samples.

CDR3 DNA sequence: TGTGCCAGCAGCTGGACTAGCGGAACCACAGATACGCAGTATTTT. As protein: CASSWTSGTTDTQYF. The chain combines TRBV11-2 with TRBJ2-3, with 10 nucleotides matching TRBD2. This CDR3 spans 15 amino acids. With V trimmed by 4 bases and J by 2 bases, 3 bases remained unmatched. The V gene's germline CDR1 is SGHAT and CDR2 FQNNGV. The full variable domain, completed using reference TRBV11-2 and TRBJ2-3, is EAGVAQSPRYKIIEKRQSVAFWCNPISGHATLYWYQQILGQGPKLLIQFQNNGVVDDSQLPKDRFSAERLKGVDSTLKIQPAKLEDSAVYLCASSWTSGTTDTQYFGPGTRLTVL.